The following is a TCR beta chain sequence with its context. Germline values: CDR1 SGHRS, CDR2 YFSETQ. J lost 2 bases, V lost 8 bases, and 5 bases had no gene match. CDR3 length equals 14 residues. This sample stems from a study of shared clonotypes between healthy human individuals. Assay used: immunoSEQ multiplex PCR; TCRdb lists only in-frame clones, some missing. The sample records 2 million to 2.5 million clones, 85% to 95% being singletons. The rearrangement links TRBV5-1 to TRBJ2-3, with 10 bases identical to TRBD2. Sequenced input: naive CD4+ T cells from PBMCs. Described subset: CD45RA+ positively selected. This receptor was taken from a young man in good health. Some clones in this sample may be carry-over from other donors' samples. The DNA for the CDR3 is TGCGCCAGTCAAACTAGCGGGACCACAGATACGCAGTATTTT. Translation: CASQTSGTTDTQYF.